Presented here are 22 T cell receptor beta chains from one specimen sequenced in a study of blood T cell repertoires in COVID-19 (dated by TCRdb to the early 2020s). To prepare the library, the immunoSEQ multiplex PCR assay was applied. This immuneACCESS table, as held by TCRdb, lists in-frame sequences with V and J called but not all clones. Of the missing ones, under half trace to an unresolved V gene in checked studies; the others have no known cause. This sample gives over 200,000 clones in total; 65% to 85% of them show up just once. Jointly, the top ten make up approximately 8% of the sample. The sequenced material came from peripheral blood. These receptors were taken from a woman aged 80 or over with acute or convalescent COVID-19.

The chain has TRBV5-1 and TRBJ2-5, with TRBD2 matching over 7 bases. Germline V gives CDR1 SGHRS, CDR2 YFSETQ. The CDR3 runs to 14 residues. Trimming took 0 bases from V and 4 from J; bases not matched to a gene: 3. The CDR3 sequence: CASSLGLAGETQYF. CDR3 DNA sequence: TGCGCCAGCAGCTTGGGACTAGCAGGAGAGACCCAGTACTTC.

The chain is built from TRBV9 and TRBJ1-6, with 9 bases fitting TRBD1. Germline V gene data show CDR1 as SGDLS and CDR2 as YYNGEE. The CDR3 consists of 16 residues. With 2 bases clipped from V and 6 bases from J, the junction kept 6 bases outside the gene matches. The CDR3 coding sequence is TGTGCCAGCAGCGTGGACAGGGGCGTGCGTAATTCACCCCTCCACTTT. Its translation: CASSVDRGVRNSPLHF.

The chain recombines TRBV7-5 with TRBJ1-1. TRBV7-5 is a pseudogene. The CDR3 has 13 residues. DNA of the CDR3: TGTGCCAGAAGCTTATGGTGTCCGGAGGGAGCTTTCTTT. As protein: CARSLWCPEGAFF.

J is TRBJ2-1 and V is TRBV29-1, with D tentatively TRBD1 (5 bases). Germline V gene data show CDR1 as SQVTM and CDR2 as ANQGSEA. Deletions cut 8 bases from V and 5 bases from J, with 16 bases between. The CDR3 contains 13 residues. CDR3 in amino acids: CSLVRAPHNEQFF. The CDR3 DNA reads as TGCAGCCTTGTCAGGGCTCCTCACAATGAGCAGTTCTTC.

The chain is built from TRBV14 and TRBJ2-1; D might be TRBD2 (6 bases). CDR3 length: 18 amino acids. Deletions cut 0 bases from V and 6 bases from J, with 21 bases between. Germline-derived CDR1 and CDR2 are SGHDN and FVKESK. CDR3 coding DNA: TGTGCCAGCAGCCAAGATCGGGAGACTAGTCCCTACTTCAATGAGCAGTTCTTC. Its protein is CASSQDRETSPYFNEQFF.

This clone appeared a single time. Here the CDR3 reads CAWITGGSGYTF. CDR3 nucleotides: TGTGCCTGGATAACAGGGGGCAGTGGCTACACCTTC. The J gene is TRBJ1-2, the V gene TRBV30; TRBD1 matches 9 bases. The germline V gene has CDR1 GTSNPN and CDR2 SVGIG (reference sequence). The CDR3 totals 12 residues. J was trimmed by 7 bases and V by 4 bases; bases with no gene match: 4.

The rearrangement uses TRBV11-3 and TRBJ2-7; the D gene is possibly TRBD1 (6 bases). The germline V gene encodes CDR1 SGHNT and CDR2 YENEEA. The V end was cut by 5 bases, the J end by 6 bases, with 14 bases between. The CDR3 runs to 13 residues. The CDR3 sequence: CASSTITGLEQYF. DNA of the CDR3: TGTGCCAGCAGCACCATCACAGGGCTCGAGCAGTACTTC.

CDR3 coding DNA: TGTGCCAGCAGCTTGGACAGGGGTTCCACTGAAGCTTTCTTT. This encodes CASSLDRGSTEAFF. V usage is TRBV7-2 and J usage is TRBJ1-1; TRBD1 agrees at 9 bases. The length of the CDR3 is 14 residues. The germline gives CDR1 SGHTA, CDR2 FQGNSA. After removal of 3 bases from V and 4 bases from J, the junction contained 3 bases not matched to a gene. Drawing the rest from reference TRBV7-2 and TRBJ1-1, the complete variable domain is GAGVSQSPSNKVTEKGKDVELRCDPISGHTALYWYRQSLGQGLEFLIYFQGNSAPDKSGLPSDRFSAERTGGSVSTLTIQRTQQEDSAVYLCASSLDRGSTEAFFGQGTRLTVV.

This chain uses TRBV11-3 with TRBJ2-2; D is ambiguous. The CDR3 covers 13 residues. Trimming took 4 bases from V and 6 from J, leaving 9 bases between them. Germline CDR1 is SGHNT and CDR2 is YENEEA. This CDR3 is CASSSLQSGELFF. The CDR3 coding sequence is TGTGCCAGCAGCTCGTTACAGTCCGGGGAGCTGTTTTTT.

J is TRBJ2-7 and V is TRBV7-2; a possible D gene is TRBD2 (6 bases). V was trimmed by 0 bases and J by 3 bases, leaving 18 bases between them. The germline CDR1 and CDR2 sequences are SGHTA and FQGNSA. This CDR3 is built from 17 residues. This CDR3 is CASSLASGVGTSYEQYF. For the CDR3, the DNA is TGTGCCAGCAGCTTAGCTTCGGGGGTCGGAACCAGCTACGAGCAGTACTTC.

The CDR3 sequence: CGAARGDGYTF. CDR3 bases: TGTGGGGCGGCACGGGGGGATGGCTACACCTTC. The V call is TRBV7-9, the J call TRBJ1-2; tentative D call: TRBD1 (5 bases). The CDR3 spans 11 residues. Germline lookup yields CDR1 SEHNR and CDR2 FQNEAQ (reference sequence).

The chain recombines TRBV28 with TRBJ2-5, with 7 nucleotides matching TRBD1. CDR1 is MDHEN and CDR2 is SYDVKM in the germline V gene. This CDR3 has 14 residues. V lost 3 bases and J lost 2; bases outside the gene matches: 3. This CDR3 reads CASSFDRVQETQYF. In nucleotides, the CDR3 is TGTGCCAGCAGTTTCGACAGGGTACAAGAGACCCAGTACTTC.

This clone appeared a few times. The chain uses TRBV2 and TRBJ2-5, with 9 bases that match TRBD2. Germline CDR1 SNHLY, CDR2 FYNNEI. The CDR3 is 14 amino acids. The V segment lost 8 bases and the J segment 4 bases; nucleotides outside the gene matches: 8. The CDR3 DNA follows: TGTGCCAGCCTGAGGGCTAGCGGGACAGAGACCCAGTACTTC. Residues: CASLRASGTETQYF.

V usage is TRBV25-1 and J usage is TRBJ2-3; D may be TRBD2 (6 bases). CDR3 length equals 15 residues. Germline CDR1 is MGHDK and CDR2 is SYGVNS. V was shortened by 4 bases and J by 0 bases, with 11 bases between the two germline ends. In DNA form, the CDR3 reads TGTGCCAGCAGTGCTTTGGGGGGTAGCACAGATACGCAGTATTTT. It codes for CASSALGGSTDTQYF.

V is TRBV4-1 and J is TRBJ2-1; D gene uncertain. This CDR3 has 15 amino acids. Germline CDR1 MGHRA, CDR2 YSYEKL. V dropped 1 base and J dropped 4 bases, with 11 bases sitting between them. The CDR3 DNA reads TGCGCCAGCAGCCAAGTTGAGAGGTCGTACAATGAGCAGTTCTTC. Translated: CASSQVERSYNEQFF.

This rearrangement joins TRBV11-3 to TRBJ1-4; D is uncertain. The CDR3 consists of 18 residues. V was pared by 4 bases and J by 0 bases, with 18 bases between. CDR1 is SGHNT and CDR2 is YENEEA in the germline V gene. CDR3 amino acids: CASSSREAWPTTNEKLFF. CDR3 DNA: TGTGCCAGCAGCTCCCGAGAGGCTTGGCCCACAACTAATGAAAAACTGTTTTTT.

The chain employs TRBV5-1 and TRBJ2-3, with 10 bases lining up with TRBD2. V gave up 0 bases and J gave up 3 bases; unmatched junction bases: 4. Per the germline V gene, CDR1 is SGHRS and CDR2 is YFSETQ. There are 16 residues in the CDR3. CDR3 coding DNA: TGCGCCAGCAGCTTGGCGAGCGGGGGGGCTACAGATACGCAGTATTTT. Amino acids: CASSLASGGATDTQYF.

The chain links TRBV6-5 to TRBJ2-2; 11 bases are shared with TRBD2. Trimming at V came to 8 bases and at J to 4 bases, leaving 3 bases not matched to a gene. Germline CDR1 MNHEY, CDR2 SVGAGI. The CDR3 is 14 residues long. The CDR3 DNA reads TGTGCCAGCGCACTAGCGGGGGTCACCGGGGAGCTGTTTTTT. Translated, it gives CASALAGVTGELFF.

This rearrangement joins TRBV12-3 or TRBV12-4 to TRBJ1-1, with D unresolved. Trimming left V 0 bases short and J 1 base short, with 3 bases between. This CDR3 is 13 amino acids long. The CDR3 loop reads CASSLARNTEAFF. CDR3 nucleotide sequence: TGTGCCAGCAGTTTAGCCCGGAACACTGAAGCTTTCTTT.

The rearrangement joins TRBV10-3 to TRBJ1-1; D uncertain. The CDR3 has 13 residues. CDR1 and CDR2 from the germline V gene are ENHRY and SYGVKD. Trimming took off 2 bases at V and 10 bases at J, with 14 bases between the two ends. The CDR3 DNA reads TGTGCCATCAGTGAGGGGCTCCCATCCGCAGCTTTCTTT. Its translation is CAISEGLPSAAFF.

J is TRBJ1-1 and V is TRBV18; TRBD1 aligns across 7 bases. The CDR3 sequence is 21 residues long. The V segment lost 1 base and the J segment 0 bases; nucleotides outside the gene matches: 20. Germline-derived CDR1 and CDR2 are KGHSH and LQKENI. CDR3 coding DNA: TGTGCCAGCTCACCACGTGGGGGGAGCGTACAGGGGCCGATGTTGAACACTGAAGCTTTCTTT. As protein: CASSPRGGSVQGPMLNTEAFF.

V gene TRBV7-9 combines with J gene TRBJ1-1, with 8 positions matching TRBD1. The V segment lost 3 bases and the J segment 4 bases; nucleotides outside the gene matches: 4. The CDR3 is 14 amino acids. The V gene's germline CDR1 is SEHNR and CDR2 FQNEAQ (reference sequence). The CDR3 spells CASSFPGGPTEAFF. As DNA, the CDR3 is TGTGCCAGCAGCTTCCCAGGGGGCCCCACTGAAGCTTTCTTT.